This T cell receptor (beta chain) was observed in a study of patients and donors after allogeneic stem cell transplantation. The V gene end was trimmed by 4 bases and the J gene end by 4 bases; junction bases not matched to a gene: 0. The CDR3 has 13 amino acids. CDR1 is SGHTA and CDR2 is FQGTGA in the germline V gene. Using its own MiXCR run on the RT-PCR reads, TCRdb lists one record per CDR3 protein. The repertoire includes 920,000 or so distinct CDR3 sequences, under 20% of them detected once, and under 6.5% sits in the top ten. Specimen: blood, either unsorted or a sorted T cell fraction (not recorded which). This TCR was sampled from a human donor who was either an allogeneic HSCT recipient or a stem cell or donor lymphocyte infusion donor (not recorded which). It is not recorded whose cells these are; they may come from a transplant donor. This rearrangement joins TRBV7-3 to TRBJ1-2; 10 positions agree with TRBD1. The chain's CDR3 is CASSWDRGYGYTF. DNA for the CDR3: TGTGCCAGCAGCTGGGACAGGGGCTATGGCTACACCTTC.